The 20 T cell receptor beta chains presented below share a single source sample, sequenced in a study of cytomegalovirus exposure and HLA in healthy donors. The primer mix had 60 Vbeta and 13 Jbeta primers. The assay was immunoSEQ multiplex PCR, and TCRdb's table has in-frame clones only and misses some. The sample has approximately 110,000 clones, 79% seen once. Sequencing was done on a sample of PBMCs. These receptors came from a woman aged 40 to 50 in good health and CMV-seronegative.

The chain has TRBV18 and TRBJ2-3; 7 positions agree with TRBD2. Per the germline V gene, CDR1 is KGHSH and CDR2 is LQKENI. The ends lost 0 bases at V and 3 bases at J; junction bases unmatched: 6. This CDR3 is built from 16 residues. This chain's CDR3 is CASSPPGGLGTDTQYF. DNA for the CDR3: TGTGCCAGCTCACCACCGGGAGGGCTAGGGACAGATACGCAGTATTTT.

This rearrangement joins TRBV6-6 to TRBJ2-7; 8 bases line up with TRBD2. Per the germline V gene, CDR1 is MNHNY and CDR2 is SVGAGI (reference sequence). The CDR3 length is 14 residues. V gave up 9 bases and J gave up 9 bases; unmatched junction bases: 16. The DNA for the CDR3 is TGTGCCAGTACCCCGAGCGGGGGCGCCGAGGTGCAGTACTTC. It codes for CASTPSGGAEVQYF.

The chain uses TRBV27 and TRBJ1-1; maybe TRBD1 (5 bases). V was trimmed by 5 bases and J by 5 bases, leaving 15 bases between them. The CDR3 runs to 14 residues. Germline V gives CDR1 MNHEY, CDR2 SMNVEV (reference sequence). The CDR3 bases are TGTGCCAGCAGTACCCGGGCAGGGTGGACTGAAGCTTTCTTT. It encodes CASSTRAGWTEAFF.

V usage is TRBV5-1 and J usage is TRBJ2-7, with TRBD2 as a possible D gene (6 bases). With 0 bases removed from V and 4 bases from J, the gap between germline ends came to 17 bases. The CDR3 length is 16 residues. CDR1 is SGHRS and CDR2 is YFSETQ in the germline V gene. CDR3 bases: TGCGCCAGCAGCTTGGACCCCCTAGCGAACATGTACGAGCAGTACTTC. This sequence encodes CASSLDPLANMYEQYF.

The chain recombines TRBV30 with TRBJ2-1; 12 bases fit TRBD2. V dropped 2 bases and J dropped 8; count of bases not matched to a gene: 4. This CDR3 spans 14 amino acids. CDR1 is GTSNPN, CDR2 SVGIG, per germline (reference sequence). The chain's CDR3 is CAWSLAGGAYEQFF. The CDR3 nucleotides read TGTGCCTGGAGTCTAGCGGGAGGGGCCTATGAGCAGTTCTTC.

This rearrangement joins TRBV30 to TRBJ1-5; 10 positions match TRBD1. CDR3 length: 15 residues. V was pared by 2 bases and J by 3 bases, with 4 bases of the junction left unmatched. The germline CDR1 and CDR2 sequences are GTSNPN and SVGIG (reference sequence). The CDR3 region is CAWSRDRGPNQPQHF. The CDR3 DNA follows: TGTGCCTGGAGTCGGGACAGGGGACCCAATCAGCCCCAGCATTTT.

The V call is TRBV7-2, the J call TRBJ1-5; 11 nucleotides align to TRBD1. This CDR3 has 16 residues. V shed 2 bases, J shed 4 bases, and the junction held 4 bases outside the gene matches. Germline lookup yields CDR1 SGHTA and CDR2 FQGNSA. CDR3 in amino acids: CASSLSGTGGNQPQHF. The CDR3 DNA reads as TGTGCCAGCAGCTTATCCGGGACAGGGGGAAATCAGCCCCAGCATTTT.

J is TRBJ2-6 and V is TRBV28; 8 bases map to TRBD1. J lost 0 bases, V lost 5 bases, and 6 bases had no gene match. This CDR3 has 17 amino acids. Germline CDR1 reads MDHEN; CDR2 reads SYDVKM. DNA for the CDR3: TGTGCCAGCAGTCTCGGACAGGGATACTCTGGGGCCAACGTCCTGACTTTC. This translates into CASSLGQGYSGANVLTF.

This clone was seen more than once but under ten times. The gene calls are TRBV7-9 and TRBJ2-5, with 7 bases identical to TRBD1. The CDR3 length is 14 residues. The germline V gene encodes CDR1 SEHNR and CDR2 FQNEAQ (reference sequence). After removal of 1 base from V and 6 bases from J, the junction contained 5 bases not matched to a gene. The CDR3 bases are TGTGCCAGCAGCTTAGACGCAGGGGGAAAGACCCAGTACTTC. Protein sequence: CASSLDAGGKTQYF. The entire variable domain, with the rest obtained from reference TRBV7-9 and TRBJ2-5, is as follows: DTGVSQNPRHKITKRGQNVTFRCDPISEHNRLYWYRQTLGQGPEFLTYFQNEAQLEKSRLLSDRFSAERPKGSFSTLEIQRTEQGDSAMYLCASSLDAGGKTQYFGPGTRLLVL.

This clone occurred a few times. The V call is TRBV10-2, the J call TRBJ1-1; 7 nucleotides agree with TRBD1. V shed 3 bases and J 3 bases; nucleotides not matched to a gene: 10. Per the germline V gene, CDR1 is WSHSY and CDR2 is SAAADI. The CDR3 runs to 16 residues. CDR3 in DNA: TGCGCCAGCAGTGATGACCCGGGACAGACCGACACTGAAGCTTTCTTT. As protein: CASSDDPGQTDTEAFF.

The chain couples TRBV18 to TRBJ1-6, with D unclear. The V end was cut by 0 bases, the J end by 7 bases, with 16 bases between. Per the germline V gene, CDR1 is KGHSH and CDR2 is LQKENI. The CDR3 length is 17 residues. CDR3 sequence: CASSPPHPGDENSPLHF. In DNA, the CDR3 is TGTGCCAGCTCACCACCACACCCGGGAGACGAAAATTCACCCCTCCACTTT.

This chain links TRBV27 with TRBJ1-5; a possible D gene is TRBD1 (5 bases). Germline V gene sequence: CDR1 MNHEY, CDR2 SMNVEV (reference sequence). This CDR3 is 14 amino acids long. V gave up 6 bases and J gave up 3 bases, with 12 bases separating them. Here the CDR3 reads CASSIGGVNQPQHF. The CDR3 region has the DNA TGTGCCAGCAGCATTGGGGGGGTCAATCAGCCCCAGCATTTT.

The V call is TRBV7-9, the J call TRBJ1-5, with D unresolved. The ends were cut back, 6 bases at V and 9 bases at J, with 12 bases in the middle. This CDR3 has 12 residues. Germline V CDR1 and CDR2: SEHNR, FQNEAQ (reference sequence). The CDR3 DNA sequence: TGTGCCAGCAGTTCCACCCCCGGGCCCCAGCATTTT. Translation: CASSSTPGPQHF. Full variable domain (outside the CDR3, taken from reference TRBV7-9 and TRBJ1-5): DTGVSQNPRHKITKRGQNVTFRCDPISEHNRLYWYRQTLGQGPEFLTYFQNEAQLEKSRLLSDRFSAERPKGSFSTLEIQRTEQGDSAMYLCASSSTPGPQHFGDGTRLSIL.

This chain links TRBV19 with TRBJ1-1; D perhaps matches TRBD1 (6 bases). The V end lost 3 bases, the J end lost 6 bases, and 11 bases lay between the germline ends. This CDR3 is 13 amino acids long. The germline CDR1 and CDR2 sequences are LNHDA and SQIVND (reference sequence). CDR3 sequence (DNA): TGTGCCAGTAGTATTAACAGGGACGCTGAAGCTTTCTTT. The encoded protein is CASSINRDAEAFF.

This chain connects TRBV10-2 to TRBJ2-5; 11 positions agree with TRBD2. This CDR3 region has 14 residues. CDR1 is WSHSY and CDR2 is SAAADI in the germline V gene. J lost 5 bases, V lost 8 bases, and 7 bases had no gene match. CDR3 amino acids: CASRQRLAGETQYF. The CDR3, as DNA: TGCGCCAGCCGACAAAGACTAGCGGGGGAGACCCAGTACTTC.

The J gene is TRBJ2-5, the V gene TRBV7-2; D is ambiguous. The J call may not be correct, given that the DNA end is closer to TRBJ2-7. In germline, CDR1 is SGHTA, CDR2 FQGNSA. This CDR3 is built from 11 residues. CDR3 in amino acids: CASSSYYEQYF. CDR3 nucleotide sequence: TGTGCCAGCAGCTCCTACTACGAGCAGTACTTC.

CDR3 nucleotides: TGTGCCAGCAGCCCCCGGGGGGGAGTGGGAGGAGAGCAGTTCTTC. Amino acids: CASSPRGGVGGEQFF. The chain joins TRBV5-5 to TRBJ2-1; 8 bases are shared with TRBD2. Germline CDR1 and CDR2: SGHKS and YYEKEE (reference sequence). The CDR3 extends over 15 amino acids. J lost 10 bases, V lost 4 bases, and 13 bases had no gene match.

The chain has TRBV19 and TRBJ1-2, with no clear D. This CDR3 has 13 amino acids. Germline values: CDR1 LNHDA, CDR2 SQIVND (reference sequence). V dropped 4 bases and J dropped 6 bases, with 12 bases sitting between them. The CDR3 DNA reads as TGTGCCAGTAGTACAATACAGAACGATGGCTACACCTTC. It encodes CASSTIQNDGYTF. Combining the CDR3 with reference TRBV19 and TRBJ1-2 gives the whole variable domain DGGITQSPKYLFRKEGQNVTLSCEQNLNHDAMYWYRQDPGQGLRLIYYSQIVNDFQKGDIAEGYSVSREKKESFPLTVTSAQKNPTAFYLCASSTIQNDGYTFGSGTRLTVV.

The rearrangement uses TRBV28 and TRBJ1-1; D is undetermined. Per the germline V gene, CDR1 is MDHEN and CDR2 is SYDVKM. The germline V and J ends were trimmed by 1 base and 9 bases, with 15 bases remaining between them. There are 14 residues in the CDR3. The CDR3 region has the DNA TGTGCCAGCAGTTTATTGTTCCAGCAGAGGAAAGCTTTCTTT. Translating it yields CASSLLFQQRKAFF.

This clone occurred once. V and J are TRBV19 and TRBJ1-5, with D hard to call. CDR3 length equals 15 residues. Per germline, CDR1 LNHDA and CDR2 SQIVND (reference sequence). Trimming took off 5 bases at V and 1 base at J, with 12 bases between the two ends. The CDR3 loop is CASSLGGLSNQPQHF. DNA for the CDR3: TGTGCCAGTAGTTTGGGAGGTTTAAGCAATCAGCCCCAGCATTTT.